This T cell receptor (beta chain) was found in a study of technical replicates of blood from a few donors. The method was immunoSEQ multiplex PCR; TCRdb's version includes in-frame clones alone and lacks a portion of them. Here the sample spans about 82,000 clones, 96% being singletons. Concerning this clone itself: The junction departs from germline at one end; a sequencing error may be responsible.

Germline CDR1 is LNHDA and CDR2 is SQIVND (reference sequence). The CDR3 is 11 residues long. The chain carries TRBV19 and TRBJ2-2, with D possibly matching TRBD2 (6 bases). Sample: T cells isolated from PBMCs. This sequence originates from a human donor in good health. The CDR3 spells CGSGNTGELFF. The CDR3 DNA reads as TGCGGGAGCGGGAACACCGGGGAGCTGTTTTTT.